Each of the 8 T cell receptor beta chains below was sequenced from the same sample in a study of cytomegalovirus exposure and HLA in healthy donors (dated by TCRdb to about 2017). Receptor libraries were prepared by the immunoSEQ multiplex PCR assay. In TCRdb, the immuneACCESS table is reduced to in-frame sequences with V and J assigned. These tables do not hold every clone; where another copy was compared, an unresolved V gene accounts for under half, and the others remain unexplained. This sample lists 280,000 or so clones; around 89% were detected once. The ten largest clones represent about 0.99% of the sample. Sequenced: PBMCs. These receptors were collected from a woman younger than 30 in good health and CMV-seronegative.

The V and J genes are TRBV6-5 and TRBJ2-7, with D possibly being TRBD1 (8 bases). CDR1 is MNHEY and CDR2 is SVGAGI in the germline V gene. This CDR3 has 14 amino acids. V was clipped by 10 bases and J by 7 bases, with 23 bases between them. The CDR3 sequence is CATGGRRGQGEQYF. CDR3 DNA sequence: TGTGCCACCGGGGGGCGCAGGGGGCAAGGGGAGCAGTACTTC.

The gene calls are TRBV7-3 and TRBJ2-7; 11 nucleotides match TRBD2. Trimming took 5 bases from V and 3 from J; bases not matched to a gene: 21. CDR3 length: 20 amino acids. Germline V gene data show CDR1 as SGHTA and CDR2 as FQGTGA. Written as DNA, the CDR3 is TGTGCCAGCAGCCTAAAAGCTGCTAGCGGGAGGAATTTCTCAAGCTACGAGCAGTACTTC. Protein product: CASSLKAASGRNFSSYEQYF.

For the CDR3, the DNA is TGTGCCAGCAGCGTAGTGAAGGGGGCGGCTTTCTTT. Amino acid sequence: CASSVVKGAAFF. This chain links TRBV9 with TRBJ1-1, with 7 bases lining up with TRBD1. Trimming cost V 0 bases and J 11 bases; bases outside gene matches: 4. Germline CDR1 SGDLS, CDR2 YYNGEE. The CDR3 length is 12 residues.

CDR3 bases: TGCAGTGCTTGGGCAGACTATGGCTACACCTTC. Its translation is CSAWADYGYTF. V gene TRBV20-1 combines with J gene TRBJ1-2; D is uncertain. CDR3 length: 11 residues. V was clipped by 5 bases and J by 3 bases, with 7 bases between them. Germline V gene data show CDR1 as DFQATT and CDR2 as SNEGSKA (reference sequence).

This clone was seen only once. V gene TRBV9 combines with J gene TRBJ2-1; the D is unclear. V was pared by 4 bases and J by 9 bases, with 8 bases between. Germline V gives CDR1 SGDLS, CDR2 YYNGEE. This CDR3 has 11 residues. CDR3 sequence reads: CASSRSGEQFF. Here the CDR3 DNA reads TGTGCCAGCAGCCGGTCGGGTGAGCAGTTCTTC.

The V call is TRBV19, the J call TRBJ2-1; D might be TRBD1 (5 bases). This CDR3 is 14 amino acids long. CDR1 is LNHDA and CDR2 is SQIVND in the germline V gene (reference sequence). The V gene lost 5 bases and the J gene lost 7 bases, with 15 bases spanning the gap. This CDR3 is CASSPGQVGNEQFF. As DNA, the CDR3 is TGTGCCAGTAGTCCAGGGCAAGTAGGGAATGAGCAGTTCTTC. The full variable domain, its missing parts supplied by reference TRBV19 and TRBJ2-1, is DGGITQSPKYLFRKEGQNVTLSCEQNLNHDAMYWYRQDPGQGLRLIYYSQIVNDFQKGDIAEGYSVSREKKESFPLTVTSAQKNPTAFYLCASSPGQVGNEQFFGPGTRLTVL.

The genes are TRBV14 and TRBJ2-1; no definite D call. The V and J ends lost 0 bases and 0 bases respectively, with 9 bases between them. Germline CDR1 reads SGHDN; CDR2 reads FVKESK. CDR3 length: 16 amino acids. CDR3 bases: TGTGCCAGCAGCCAAGATTCGAGCTTCTCCTACAATGAGCAGTTCTTC. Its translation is CASSQDSSFSYNEQFF. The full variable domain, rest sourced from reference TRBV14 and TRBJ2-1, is EAGVTQFPSHSVIEKGQTVTLRCDPISGHDNLYWYRRVMGKEIKFLLHFVKESKQDESGMPNNRFLAERTGGTYSTLKVQPAELEDSGVYFCASSQDSSFSYNEQFFGPGTRLTVL.

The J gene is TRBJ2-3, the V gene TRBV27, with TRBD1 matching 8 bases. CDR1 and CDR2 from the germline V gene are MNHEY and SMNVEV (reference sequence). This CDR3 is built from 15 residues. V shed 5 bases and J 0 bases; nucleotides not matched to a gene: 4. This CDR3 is CASSLGQGSTDTQYF. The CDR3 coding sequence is TGTGCCAGCAGTCTAGGACAGGGAAGCACAGATACGCAGTATTTT.